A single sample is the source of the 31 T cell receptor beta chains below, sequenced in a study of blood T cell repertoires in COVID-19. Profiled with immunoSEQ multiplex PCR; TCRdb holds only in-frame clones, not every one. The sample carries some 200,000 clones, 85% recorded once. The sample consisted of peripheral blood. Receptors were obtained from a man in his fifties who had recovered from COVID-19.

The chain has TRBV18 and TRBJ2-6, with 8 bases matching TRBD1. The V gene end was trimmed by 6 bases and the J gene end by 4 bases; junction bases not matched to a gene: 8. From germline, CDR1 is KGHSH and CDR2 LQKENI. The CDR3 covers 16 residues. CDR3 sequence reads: CASSYRTGTGANVLTF. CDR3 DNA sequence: TGTGCCAGCTCGTACCGGACAGGGACCGGGGCCAACGTCCTGACTTTC.

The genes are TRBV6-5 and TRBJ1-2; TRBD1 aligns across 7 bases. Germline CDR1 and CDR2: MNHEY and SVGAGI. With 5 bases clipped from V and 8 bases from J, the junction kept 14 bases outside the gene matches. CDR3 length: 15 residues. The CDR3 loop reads CASSPRGQLRGGYTF. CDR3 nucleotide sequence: TGTGCCAGCAGTCCGAGGGGACAGTTGCGAGGCGGCTACACCTTC.

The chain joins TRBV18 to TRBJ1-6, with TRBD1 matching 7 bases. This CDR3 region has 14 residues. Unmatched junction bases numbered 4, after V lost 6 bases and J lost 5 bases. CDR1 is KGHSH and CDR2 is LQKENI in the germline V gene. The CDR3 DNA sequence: TGTGCCAGCTCGAGGGACAGCAATAATTCACCCCTCCACTTT. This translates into CASSRDSNNSPLHF. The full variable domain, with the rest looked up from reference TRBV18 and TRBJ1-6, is NAGVMQNPRHLVRRRGQEARLRCSPMKGHSHVYWYRQLPEEGLKFMVYLQKENIIDESGMPKERFSAEFPKEGPSILRIQQVVRGDSAAYFCASSRDSNNSPLHFGNGTRLTVT.

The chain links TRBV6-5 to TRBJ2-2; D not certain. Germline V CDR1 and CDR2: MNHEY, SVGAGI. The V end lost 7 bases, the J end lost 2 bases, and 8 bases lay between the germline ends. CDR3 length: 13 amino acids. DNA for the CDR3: TGTGCCAGCATTTCCAGTAACACCGGGGAGCTGTTTTTT. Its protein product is CASISSNTGELFF.

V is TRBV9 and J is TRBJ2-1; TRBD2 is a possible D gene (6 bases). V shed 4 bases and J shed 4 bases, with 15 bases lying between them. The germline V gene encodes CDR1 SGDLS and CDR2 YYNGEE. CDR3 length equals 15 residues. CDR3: CASSSPGLLYNEQFF. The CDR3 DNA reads TGTGCCAGCAGCTCGCCGGGACTCTTATACAATGAGCAGTTCTTC.

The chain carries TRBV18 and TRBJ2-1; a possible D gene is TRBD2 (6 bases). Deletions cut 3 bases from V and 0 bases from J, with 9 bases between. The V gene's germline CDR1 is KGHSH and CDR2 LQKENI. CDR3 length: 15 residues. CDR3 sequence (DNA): TGTGCCAGCTCACCGGAGGGGAGCTCCTACAATGAGCAGTTCTTC. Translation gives CASSPEGSSYNEQFF.

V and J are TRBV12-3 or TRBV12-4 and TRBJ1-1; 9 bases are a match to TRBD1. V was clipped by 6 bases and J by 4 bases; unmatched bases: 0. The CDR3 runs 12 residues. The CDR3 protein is CASRTGGTEAFF. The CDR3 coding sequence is TGTGCCAGCAGGACAGGGGGCACTGAAGCTTTCTTT.

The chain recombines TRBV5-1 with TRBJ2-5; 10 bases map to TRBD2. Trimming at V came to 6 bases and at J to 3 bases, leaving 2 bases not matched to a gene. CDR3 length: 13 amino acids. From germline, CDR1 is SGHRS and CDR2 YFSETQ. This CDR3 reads CASKTSGKETQYF. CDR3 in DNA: TGCGCCAGCAAAACTAGCGGGAAAGAGACCCAGTACTTC.

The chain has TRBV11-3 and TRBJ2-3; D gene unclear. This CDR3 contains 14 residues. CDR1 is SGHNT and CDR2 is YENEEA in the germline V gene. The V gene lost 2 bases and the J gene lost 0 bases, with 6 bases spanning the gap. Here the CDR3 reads CASSLTSSTDTQYF. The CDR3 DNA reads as TGTGCCAGCAGCTTAACAAGTAGCACAGATACGCAGTATTTT.

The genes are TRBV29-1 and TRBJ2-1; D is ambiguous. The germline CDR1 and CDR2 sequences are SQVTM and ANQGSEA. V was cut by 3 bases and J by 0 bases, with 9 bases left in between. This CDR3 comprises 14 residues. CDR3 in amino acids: CSVDYKSSYNEQFF. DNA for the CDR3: TGCAGCGTTGATTACAAAAGCTCCTACAATGAGCAGTTCTTC.

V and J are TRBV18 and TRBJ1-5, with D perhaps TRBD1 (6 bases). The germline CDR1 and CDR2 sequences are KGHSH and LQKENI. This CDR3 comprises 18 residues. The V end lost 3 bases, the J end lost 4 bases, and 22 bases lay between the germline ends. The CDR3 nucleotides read TGTGCCAGCTCACCGACGGATTTACAGGGATGGTGGAATCAGCCCCAGCATTTT. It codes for CASSPTDLQGWWNQPQHF.

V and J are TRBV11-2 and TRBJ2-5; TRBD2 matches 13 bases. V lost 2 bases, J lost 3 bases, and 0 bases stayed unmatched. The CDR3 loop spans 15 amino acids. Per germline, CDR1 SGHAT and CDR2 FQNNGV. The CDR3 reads CASSLTSGREETQYF. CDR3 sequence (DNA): TGTGCCAGCAGCTTAACTAGCGGGAGGGAAGAGACCCAGTACTTC.

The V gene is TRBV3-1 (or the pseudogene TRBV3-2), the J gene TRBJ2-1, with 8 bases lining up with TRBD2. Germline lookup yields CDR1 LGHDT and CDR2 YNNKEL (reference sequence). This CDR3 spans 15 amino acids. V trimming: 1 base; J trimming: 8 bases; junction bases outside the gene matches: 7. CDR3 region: CASSQVSGSSDEQFF. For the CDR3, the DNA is TGTGCCAGCAGCCAAGTAAGCGGGAGCTCCGATGAGCAGTTCTTC.

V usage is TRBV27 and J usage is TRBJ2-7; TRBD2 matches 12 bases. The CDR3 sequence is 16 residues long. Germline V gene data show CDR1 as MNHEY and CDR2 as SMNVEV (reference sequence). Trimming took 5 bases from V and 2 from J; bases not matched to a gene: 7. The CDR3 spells CASSQRTSGIPYEQYF. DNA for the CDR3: TGTGCCAGCAGTCAACGGACTAGCGGGATCCCCTACGAGCAGTACTTC.

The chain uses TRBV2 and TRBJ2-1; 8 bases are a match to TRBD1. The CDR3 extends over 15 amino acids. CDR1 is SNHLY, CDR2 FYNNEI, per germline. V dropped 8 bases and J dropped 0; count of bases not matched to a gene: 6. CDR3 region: CASASTGASYNEQFF. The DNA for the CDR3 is TGTGCCAGCGCCTCGACAGGGGCCTCCTACAATGAGCAGTTCTTC.

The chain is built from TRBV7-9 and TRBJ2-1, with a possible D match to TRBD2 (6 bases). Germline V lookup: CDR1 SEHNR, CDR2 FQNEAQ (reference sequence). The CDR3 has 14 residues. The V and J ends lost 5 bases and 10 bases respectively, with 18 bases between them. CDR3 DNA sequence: TGTGCCAGCAGCCTCCTCGGCCAGAGCGGGGAGCAGTTCTTC. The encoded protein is CASSLLGQSGEQFF.

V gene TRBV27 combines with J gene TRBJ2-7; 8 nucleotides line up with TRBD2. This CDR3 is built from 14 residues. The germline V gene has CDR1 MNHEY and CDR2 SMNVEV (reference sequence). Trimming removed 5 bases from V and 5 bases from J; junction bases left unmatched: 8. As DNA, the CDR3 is TGTGCCAGCAGTCCGGGACTAGTCTTCGACGAGCAGTACTTC. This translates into CASSPGLVFDEQYF.

The CDR3 DNA reads TGTGCCAGCACCTCGGGGTCCTCCTGGGGCTACACCTTC. Amino acid sequence: CASTSGSSWGYTF. J is TRBJ1-2 and V is TRBV27, with no clear D. Germline CDR1 and CDR2: MNHEY and SMNVEV (reference sequence). This CDR3 spans 13 amino acids. The V gene lost 7 bases and the J gene lost 8 bases, with 17 bases spanning the gap.

The CDR3 DNA sequence: TGCAGCGTTGGGACAGCCAAAGATTCACCCCTCCACTTT. Its translation: CSVGTAKDSPLHF. The chain uses TRBV29-1 and TRBJ1-6, with D perhaps TRBD1 (6 bases). V was pared by 4 bases and J by 8 bases, with 12 bases between. The CDR3 totals 13 residues. Looked up from germline, CDR1 is SQVTM and CDR2 is ANQGSEA.

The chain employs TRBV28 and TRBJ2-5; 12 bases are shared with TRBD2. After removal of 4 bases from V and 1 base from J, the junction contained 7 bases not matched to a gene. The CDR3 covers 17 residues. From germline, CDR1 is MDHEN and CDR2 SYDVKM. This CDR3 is CASSSNPGLAGQETQYF. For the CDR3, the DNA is TGTGCCAGCAGTTCGAACCCGGGACTAGCGGGCCAAGAGACCCAGTACTTC.

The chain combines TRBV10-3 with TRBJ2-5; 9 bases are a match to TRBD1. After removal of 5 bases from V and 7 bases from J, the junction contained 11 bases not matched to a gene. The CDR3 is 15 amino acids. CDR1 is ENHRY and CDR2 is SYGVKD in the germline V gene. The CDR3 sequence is CAISLGQGGLGTQYF. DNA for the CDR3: TGTGCCATCAGTCTGGGACAGGGAGGCTTGGGGACCCAGTACTTC.

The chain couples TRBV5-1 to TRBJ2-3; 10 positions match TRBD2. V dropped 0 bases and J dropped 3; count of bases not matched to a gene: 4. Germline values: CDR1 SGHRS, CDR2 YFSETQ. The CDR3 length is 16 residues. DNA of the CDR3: TGCGCCAGCAGCTTGGCGGCTAGCGGGAGAACAGATACGCAGTATTTT. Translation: CASSLAASGRTDTQYF.

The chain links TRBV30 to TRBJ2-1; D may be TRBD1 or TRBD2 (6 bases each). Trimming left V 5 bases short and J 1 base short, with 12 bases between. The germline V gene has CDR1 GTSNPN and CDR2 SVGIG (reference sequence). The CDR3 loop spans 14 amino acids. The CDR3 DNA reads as TGTGCCTGGGGAGGGGGGCAGTCCTACAATGAGCAGTTCTTC. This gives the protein CAWGGGQSYNEQFF.

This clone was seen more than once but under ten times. The CDR3 protein is CASRRTGKLYEQYF. CDR3 DNA sequence: TGCGCCAGCAGAAGGACAGGGAAATTGTACGAGCAGTACTTC. The chain couples TRBV5-1 to TRBJ2-7; 8 bases are a match to TRBD1. J was trimmed by 4 bases and V by 5 bases; bases with no gene match: 8. This CDR3 contains 14 residues. Looked up from germline, CDR1 is SGHRS and CDR2 is YFSETQ. The entire variable domain, with the rest obtained from reference TRBV5-1 and TRBJ2-7, is as follows: KAGVTQTPRYLIKTRGQQVTLSCSPISGHRSVSWYQQTPGQGLQFLFEYFSETQRNKGNFPGRFSGRQFSNSRSEMNVSTLELGDSALYLCASRRTGKLYEQYFGPGTRLTVT.

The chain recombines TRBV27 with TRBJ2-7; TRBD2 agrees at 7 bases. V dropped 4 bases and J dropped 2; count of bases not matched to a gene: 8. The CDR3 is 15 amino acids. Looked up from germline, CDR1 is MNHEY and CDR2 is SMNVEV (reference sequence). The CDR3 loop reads CASSSLAEGTYEQYF. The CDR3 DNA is TGTGCCAGCAGTTCCCTAGCGGAGGGCACCTACGAGCAGTACTTC.

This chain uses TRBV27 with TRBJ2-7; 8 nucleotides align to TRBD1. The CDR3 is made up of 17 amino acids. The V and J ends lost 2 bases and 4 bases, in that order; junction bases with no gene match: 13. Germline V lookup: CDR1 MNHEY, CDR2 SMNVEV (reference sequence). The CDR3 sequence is CASSLGFGQGFGYEQYF. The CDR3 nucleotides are TGTGCCAGCAGTTTAGGTTTCGGACAGGGCTTCGGGTACGAGCAGTACTTC.

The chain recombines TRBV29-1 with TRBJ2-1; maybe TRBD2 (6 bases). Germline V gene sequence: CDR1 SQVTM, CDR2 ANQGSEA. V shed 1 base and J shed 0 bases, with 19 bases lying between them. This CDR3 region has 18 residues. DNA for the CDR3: TGCAGCGTTGAAGGGCTAGCGATTCTATTAACCTCCTACAATGAGCAGTTCTTC. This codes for CSVEGLAILLTSYNEQFF.

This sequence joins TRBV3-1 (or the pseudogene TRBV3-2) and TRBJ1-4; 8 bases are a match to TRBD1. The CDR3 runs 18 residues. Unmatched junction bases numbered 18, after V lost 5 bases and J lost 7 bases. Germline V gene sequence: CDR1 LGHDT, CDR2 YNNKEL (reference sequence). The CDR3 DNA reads TGTGCCAGCAGCTTGAGTCGAGTGGCCAGGGGGCGATCTGAAAAACTGTTTTTT. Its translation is CASSLSRVARGRSEKLFF.

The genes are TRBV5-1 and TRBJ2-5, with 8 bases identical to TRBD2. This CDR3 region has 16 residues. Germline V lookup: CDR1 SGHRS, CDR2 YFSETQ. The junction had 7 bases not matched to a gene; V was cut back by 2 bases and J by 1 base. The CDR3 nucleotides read TGCGCCAGCAGCTTAGGAGCGGGGGCGTTCCAAGAGACCCAGTACTTC. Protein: CASSLGAGAFQETQYF.

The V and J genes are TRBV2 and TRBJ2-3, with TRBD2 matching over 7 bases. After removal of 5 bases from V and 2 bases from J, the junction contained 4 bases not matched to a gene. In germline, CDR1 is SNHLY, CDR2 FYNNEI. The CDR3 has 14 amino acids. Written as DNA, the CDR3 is TGTGCCAGCAGTCCGGGGAGGGTCACAGATACGCAGTATTTT. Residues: CASSPGRVTDTQYF.

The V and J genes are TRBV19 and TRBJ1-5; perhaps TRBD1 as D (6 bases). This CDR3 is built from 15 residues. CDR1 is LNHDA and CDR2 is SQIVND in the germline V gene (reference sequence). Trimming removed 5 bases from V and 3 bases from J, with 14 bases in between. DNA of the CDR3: TGTGCCAGTAGTCCTCAGGGGCTAGACAATCAGCCCCAGCATTTT. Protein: CASSPQGLDNQPQHF.